What follows are 9 T cell receptor beta chains derived from one specimen sequenced in a study of blood T cells in healthy people across ages. Then a second PCR, running roughly 7 to 11 cycles, was carried out with a sample-barcoded 5' primer and a J-beta primer mix. TCRdb passed the 5' RACE reads through MiXCR, listing each CDR3 protein once. Found here are about 800,000 distinct CDR3 sequences, just under 25% of them singletons; the top ten hold under 4.5%. A further study also used this sample, focusing on T cells of mothers and their children.

Sequencing was carried out using blood. Receptors were obtained from a boy aged 5-17 years in good health.

V and J are TRBV7-2 and TRBJ2-3; tentative D call: TRBD1 (6 bases). Germline V gene sequence: CDR1 SGHTA, CDR2 FQGNSA. Trimming removed 8 bases from V and 2 bases from J, with 11 bases in between. The CDR3 runs to 13 residues. The CDR3 is CASQGQNTDTQYF. For the CDR3, the DNA is TGTGCCAGCCAAGGACAGAACACAGATACGCAGTATTTT.

The chain uses TRBV7-2 and TRBJ1-4; D remains unclear. The CDR3 loop spans 14 amino acids. The ends were cut back, 3 bases at V and 4 bases at J, with 9 bases in the middle. Germline CDR1 reads SGHTA; CDR2 reads FQGNSA. CDR3 protein: CASSLRLFNEKLFF. CDR3 DNA sequence: TGTGCCAGCAGCTTGAGACTGTTTAATGAAAAACTGTTTTTT.

This clonotype was counted a few times. V usage is TRBV7-8 and J usage is TRBJ2-5; TRBD2 agrees at 11 bases. Germline CDR1 SGHVS, CDR2 FQNEAQ. Trimming at V came to 8 bases and at J to 4 bases, leaving 9 bases not matched to a gene. The CDR3 runs to 15 residues. CDR3 sequence reads: CASLLLAGVRETQYF. Written as DNA, the CDR3 is TGTGCCAGCCTTTTACTAGCGGGAGTTCGAGAGACCCAGTACTTC.

There are a few counts of this clonotype. CDR3 sequence (DNA): TGTGCCAGCAGCACCTCCGGGACTACTTACGAGCAGTACTTC. Translated, it gives CASSTSGTTYEQYF. The chain carries TRBV7-2 and TRBJ2-7; 7 positions agree with TRBD2. The germline V gene encodes CDR1 SGHTA and CDR2 FQGNSA. The trim removed 5 bases at V and 4 bases at J, leaving 8 bases unmatched. The CDR3 is made up of 14 amino acids.

The chain links TRBV14 to TRBJ2-7; D is uncertain. There are 13 residues in the CDR3. Trimming removed 3 bases from V and 3 bases from J, with 9 bases in between. The germline V gene has CDR1 SGHDN and CDR2 FVKESK. CDR3 sequence (DNA): TGTGCCAGCAGCCACGCCGGCAGCTACGAGCAGTACTTC. It codes for CASSHAGSYEQYF.

With regard to this clonotype: An end of the junction does not agree with germline; a read error may underlie this. V usage is TRBV3-1 and J usage is TRBJ2-3; TRBD2 is a possible D gene (5 bases). Germline loops: CDR1 LGHDT, CDR2 YNNKEL (reference sequence). The CDR3 runs to 15 residues. The CDR3 DNA reads TGTGCCAGCAGCCAAGTTTCGGACTTCACAGATACGCAATATTTT. This sequence encodes CASSQVSDFTDTQYF.

This clonotype was seen at least ten times. The V call is TRBV4-3, the J call TRBJ2-3, with no clear D. V was clipped by 0 bases and J by 7 bases, with 5 bases between them. CDR3 length: 12 amino acids. CDR1 and CDR2 from the germline V gene are LGHNA and YSLEER. The CDR3 DNA reads TGCGCCAGCAGCCAAGATGCTAATACGCAGTATTTT. Translating gives CASSQDANTQYF.

This clonotype was observed a few times. This chain connects TRBV30 to TRBJ2-5; 10 nucleotides agree with TRBD1. The DNA end is more similar to TRBJ2-7, so the J call may be wrong. This CDR3 is 14 amino acids long. Germline CDR1 GTSNPN, CDR2 SVGIG (reference sequence). The CDR3 spells CAFHRDRGSYEQYF. The CDR3 bases are TGTGCCTTCCACCGGGACAGGGGATCATACGAGCAGTACTTC.

This clonotype turned up a few times. One end of the junction is discordant with germline, which a read error may explain. The V gene is TRBV28, the J gene TRBJ2-2, with D perhaps given as TRBD1 or TRBD2 (6 bases each). Germline CDR1 is MDHEN and CDR2 is SYDVKM. CDR3 length equals 12 residues. CDR3 region: CASQTRGGELFF. The DNA of the CDR3 is TGTGCCAGCCAAACCAGGGGCGGGGAGTTGTTTTTT.